The clone carrying this TCR beta chain was recorded a few times. The antigen remains unidentified. This specimen belongs to a study of regulatory T cells in long-lasting Graves disease. Study-level background: More than 5 years of antithyroid drugs with positive TSH receptor antibodies defined persistent Graves' disease.

Sample time point: persistent/refractory GD, antithyroid drugs over 5 years with positive TRAb. With RNA extracted from PBMCs as input, the TCR library was made. The patient group derived from an endocrinology department in Xi'an, China. Tubes containing EDTA received roughly 10 milliliters of drawn peripheral blood. The CDR3 is made up of 15 amino acids. Germline CDR1 and CDR2: LGHNA and YNFKEQ. V was shortened by 3 bases and J by 5 bases, with 16 bases between the two germline ends. Study conclusions and caveats: Gene preferences differed: TRBV28, TRBJ1-2, TRBJ2-5 in persistent cases.

With iRepertoire HTBI primers and Arm-PCR of CDR3 regions, TCR beta libraries were built. TCRdb itself ran the multiplex PCR reads through MiXCR, one entry per CDR3 protein. The repertoire includes about 660,000 distinct CDR3 sequences, around 30% of them detected once, and about two fifths sits in the top ten. The J gene is TRBJ2-5, the V gene TRBV4-2; no reliable D call. This receptor was taken from a female donor with Graves disease. Sequencing used peripheral blood mononuclear cells (PBMCs), obtained when the disease was refractory, from a patient treated with antithyroid drugs. CDR3 in DNA: TGTGCCAGCAGCCAGACCCCGGGCGGCGCGGAGACCCAGTACTTC. Protein product: CASSQTPGGAETQYF.